Ten or more counts support the clone carrying this T cell receptor beta chain. The antigen remains unidentified. The blood RNA (from unsorted whole blood) was obtained, and germline DNA was also extracted. HBV chronically infected the treatment-naive patients. This entry comes from a study of tumor-infiltrating lymphocytes in primary liver carcinoma. The V gene lost 4 bases and the J gene lost 5 bases, with 17 bases spanning the gap. Per germline, CDR1 LGHNA and CDR2 YNFKEQ. The CDR3 contains 15 residues. cDNA specific to TCR beta was made from 500 ng of total RNA, with a constant-region primer employed for priming. Generation of the TCR beta libraries relied on three nested multiplex PCR rounds using slightly modified ARM-PCR. TRBV1-TRBV30 forward and Cbeta reverse primers drove the first two roughly 10-cycle rounds. TCRdb re-derived calls from the multiplex PCR reads in MiXCR, one entry per CDR3 protein. The sample consists of around 210,000 distinct CDR3 sequences, about 65% of them appearing once.

Broader study findings: Tumor-adjacent and tumor-blood pairs overlapped less than tumor region pairs did.

The rearrangement joins TRBV4-2 to TRBJ1-2; D might be TRBD1 (6 bases). The sample consisted of peripheral blood. The receptor was isolated from a woman aged 60-70 years with primary liver carcinoma and hepatitis B virus infection. CDR3 sequence: CASSPRGGRGYGYTF. The CDR3 region has the DNA TGTGCCAGCAGCCCCCGGGGTGGCAGGGGATATGGCTACACCTTC.